Below, 27 T cell receptor beta chains from the same sample are listed, as sequenced in a study of shared clonotypes between healthy human individuals. Assay used: immunoSEQ multiplex PCR; TCRdb lists only in-frame clones, some missing. The repertoire consists of some 1 million clones, with around 76% occurring once and the leading ten covering about 1.5%. Sequenced: memory CD4+ T cells sorted from blood. This sample's subset: CD45RA-negative fraction. The receptors were sampled from a man aged 18 to 35 in good health.

This clone was found many times. The same CDR3 also results from other DNA sequences found in this sample. V usage is TRBV2 and J usage is TRBJ2-1; 10 positions match TRBD2. Trimming at V came to 2 bases and at J to 9 bases, leaving 7 bases not matched to a gene. CDR3 size: 15 residues. Per the germline V gene, CDR1 is SNHLY and CDR2 is FYNNEI. CDR3 DNA: TGTGCCAGCAGTGAATCAGCGGGAGGGGTTTCTGAGCAGTTCTTC. Translation gives CASSESAGGVSEQFF.

V usage is TRBV6-1 and J usage is TRBJ2-1; D possibly corresponds to TRBD2 (5 bases). CDR1 and CDR2 (germline): MNHNS, SASEGT. V was shortened by 2 bases and J by 1 base, with 9 bases between the two germline ends. The CDR3 contains 15 residues. In DNA, the CDR3 is TGTGCCAGCAGTGAAAACGGGGATTCCTACAATGAGCAGTTCTTC. Amino acid sequence: CASSENGDSYNEQFF.

This chain uses TRBV6-6 with TRBJ1-1; D ambiguous. The germline V and J ends were trimmed by 7 bases and 2 bases, with 14 bases remaining between them. The CDR3 totals 14 residues. Germline-derived CDR1 and CDR2 are MNHNY and SVGAGI (reference sequence). The CDR3 reads CASTLLARNTEAFF. CDR3 bases: TGTGCCAGCACCTTACTGGCCAGAAACACTGAAGCTTTCTTT.

The V and J genes are TRBV2 and TRBJ1-2; 10 positions agree with TRBD1. The germline CDR1 and CDR2 sequences are SNHLY and FYNNEI. This CDR3 region has 14 residues. DNA for the CDR3: TGTGCTACCCAAGGGGACAGGGGATTGTATGGCTACACCTTC. This encodes CATQGDRGLYGYTF.

V gene TRBV6-6 combines with J gene TRBJ2-2; a weak D match, TRBD1 (6 bases). Per the germline V gene, CDR1 is MNHNY and CDR2 is SVGAGI (reference sequence). This CDR3 is built from 15 residues. Trimming removed 6 bases from V and 2 bases from J, with 13 bases in between. The CDR3 DNA sequence: TGTGCCAGCAGCCGACGACAGGCTAACACCGGGGAGCTGTTTTTT. Its protein product is CASSRRQANTGELFF.

The CDR3 loop is CASSDRGRGRGQFF. CDR3 bases: TGTGCCAGCAGTGATCGAGGGAGGGGGAGGGGGCAGTTCTTC. The chain has TRBV6-1 and TRBJ2-1; possible D gene TRBD2, 7 bases. V lost 3 bases and J 12 bases, leaving 18 bases between the germline ends. This CDR3 region has 14 residues. The germline CDR1 and CDR2 sequences are MNHNS and SASEGT.

This chain joins TRBV10-2 and TRBJ2-7; possible D gene TRBD2, 5 bases. CDR1 WSHSY and CDR2 SAAADI come from the germline V gene. Between the trimmed V and J ends, which lost 7 bases and 0 bases, there was a span of 16 bases. This CDR3 comprises 15 residues. CDR3 DNA: TGCGCCAGCACTCTGGACCTAACTAGCTCCTACGAGCAGTACTTC. This gives the protein CASTLDLTSSYEQYF.

This clone was observed a few times. The CDR3 protein is CASSYSGTGGTEAFF. CDR3 sequence (DNA): TGTGCCAGCAGTTACTCCGGGACAGGGGGCACTGAAGCTTTCTTT. This rearrangement joins TRBV6-5 to TRBJ1-1; 11 bases are shared with TRBD1. V trimming: 0 bases; J trimming: 4 bases; junction bases outside the gene matches: 1. The CDR3 is 15 residues long. Germline-derived CDR1 and CDR2 are MNHEY and SVGAGI.

The chain links TRBV10-3 to TRBJ1-2, with 9 bases matching TRBD1. The V gene end was trimmed by 4 bases and the J gene end by 4 bases; junction bases not matched to a gene: 7. CDR1 ENHRY and CDR2 SYGVKD come from the germline V gene. There are 15 residues in the CDR3. The CDR3 region has the DNA TGTGCCATCAGTGGTCCGGGACAGGGAGTCTATGGCTACACCTTC. It translates to CAISGPGQGVYGYTF.

The V gene is TRBV2, the J gene TRBJ2-2; tentatively, D is TRBD1 (6 bases). The CDR3 loop spans 15 amino acids. The germline gives CDR1 SNHLY, CDR2 FYNNEI. Trimming pared 6 bases from V and 0 bases from J, leaving 11 bases between. CDR3 residues: CASRKDSANTGELFF. CDR3 DNA sequence: TGTGCCAGCAGGAAGGACAGTGCGAACACCGGGGAGCTGTTTTTT.

The J gene is TRBJ2-2, the V gene TRBV19; 7 bases match TRBD1. The V and J ends lost 7 bases and 5 bases, in that order; junction bases with no gene match: 10. This CDR3 is built from 15 residues. The V gene's germline CDR1 is LNHDA and CDR2 SQIVND (reference sequence). The CDR3 spells CASITGAAGTGELFF. In DNA form, the CDR3 reads TGTGCCAGTATAACAGGGGCGGCGGGTACCGGGGAGCTGTTTTTT.

The genes are TRBV7-6 and TRBJ1-6, with 8 bases fitting TRBD1. J was trimmed by 5 bases and V by 5 bases; bases with no gene match: 11. This CDR3 comprises 17 residues. Per germline, CDR1 SGHVS and CDR2 FNYEAQ. CDR3 nucleotide sequence: TGTGCCAGCAGCCGCCGTGTGGGGGGACAGGATAATTCACCCCTCCACTTT. As protein: CASSRRVGGQDNSPLHF.

The rearrangement links TRBV6-1 to TRBJ2-7; D is tentatively TRBD1 or TRBD2 (6 bases each). Germline assignment: CDR1 MNHNS and CDR2 SASEGT. V was cut by 8 bases and J by 2 bases, with 10 bases left in between. The CDR3 runs 12 residues. The CDR3 spells CASGGLTYEQYF. Here the CDR3 DNA reads TGTGCCAGCGGGGGGCTGACCTACGAGCAGTACTTC.

A few counts support this clone. J is TRBJ1-1 and V is TRBV30, with 9 bases fitting TRBD1. V gave up 0 bases and J gave up 3 bases; unmatched junction bases: 8. The CDR3 has 16 residues. Germline CDR1 is GTSNPN and CDR2 is SVGIG (reference sequence). The CDR3 coding sequence is TGTGCCTGGAGTGTGAAGGGACAGGGAACGTACACTGAAGCTTTCTTT. Its protein product is CAWSVKGQGTYTEAFF. The full variable domain, with the rest looked up from reference TRBV30 and TRBJ1-1, is SQTIHQWPATLVQPVGSPLSLECTVEGTSNPNLYWYRQAAGRGLQLLFYSVGIGQISSEVPQNLSASRPQDRQFILSSKKLLLSDSGFYLCAWSVKGQGTYTEAFFGQGTRLTVV.

This sequence joins TRBV30 and TRBJ2-5; TRBD2 matches 8 bases. The CDR3 extends over 15 amino acids. The germline V gene has CDR1 GTSNPN and CDR2 SVGIG (reference sequence). V was clipped by 3 bases and J by 0 bases; unmatched bases: 6. CDR3 region: CAWSGGGRYQETQYF. The DNA of the CDR3 is TGTGCCTGGAGCGGCGGGGGGAGGTACCAAGAGACCCAGTACTTC.

This chain joins TRBV28 and TRBJ1-2; D not resolved. Looked up from germline, CDR1 is MDHEN and CDR2 is SYDVKM. V lost 6 bases, J lost 3 bases, and 11 bases lay in between. This CDR3 has 13 amino acids. This CDR3 is CASSPPAYYGYTF. CDR3 nucleotide sequence: TGTGCCAGCAGCCCCCCGGCATACTATGGCTACACCTTC.

This chain connects TRBV5-6 to TRBJ2-1; the D gene is possibly TRBD1 (6 bases). The length of the CDR3 is 15 residues. Trimming removed 2 bases from V and 8 bases from J, with 17 bases in between. Germline CDR1 SGHDT, CDR2 YYEEEE. The CDR3 nucleotides are TGTGCCAGCAGCTTTGGGGGCAAGGTGGCGGATGAGCAGTTCTTC. The encoded protein is CASSFGGKVADEQFF.

With respect to this clone: One end of the junction fails to match germline, which may point to a read error. The chain carries TRBV2 and TRBJ2-5; D might be TRBD2 (6 bases). The CDR3 has 14 residues. Germline-derived CDR1 and CDR2 are SNHLY and FYNNEI. CDR3 region: CASSETRTQEIQYF. The CDR3 nucleotides are TGTGCCAGCAGTGAGACTAGAACCCAAGAGATCCAGTACTTC.

The genes are TRBV27 and TRBJ2-7, with D perhaps matching TRBD1 (5 bases). The germline CDR1 and CDR2 sequences are MNHEY and SMNVEV (reference sequence). V was cut by 5 bases and J by 4 bases, with 21 bases left in between. This CDR3 comprises 16 residues. Written as DNA, the CDR3 is TGTGCCAGCAGTGGGCCCCTATCTGTCACAGGATACGAGCAGTACTTC. Translation: CASSGPLSVTGYEQYF.

Remarks on this clone: The same CDR3 arises from other DNA sequences in this sample as well. The chain has TRBV19 and TRBJ1-1; D unresolved. Trimming left V 3 bases short and J 0 bases short, with 8 bases between. Germline V lookup: CDR1 LNHDA, CDR2 SQIVND (reference sequence). This CDR3 is 14 amino acids long. Written as DNA, the CDR3 is TGTGCCAGTAGTATTGGTCCCATGAACACTGAAGCTTTCTTT. Amino acids: CASSIGPMNTEAFF.

Concerning this clone: Other DNA variants within this sample encode the same CDR3. The rearrangement uses TRBV18 and TRBJ2-5, with 10 bases matching TRBD2. The length of the CDR3 is 14 residues. Trimming cost V 0 bases and J 5 bases; bases outside gene matches: 0. CDR1 and CDR2 (germline): KGHSH, LQKENI. CDR3 nucleotide sequence: TGTGCCAGCTCACCACCGGGACTAGCGGAGACCCAGTACTTC. Protein product: CASSPPGLAETQYF.

The rearrangement joins TRBV10-3 to TRBJ1-3, with a tentative D call TRBD1 (6 bases). Germline V gene lookup returns CDR1 ENHRY and CDR2 SYGVKD. V was trimmed by 6 bases and J by 1 base, leaving 7 bases between them. The CDR3 loop spans 13 amino acids. CDR3 amino acids: CAIRGQSGNTIYF. In DNA form, the CDR3 reads TGTGCCATCAGAGGACAGTCTGGAAACACCATATATTTT.

V gene TRBV15 combines with J gene TRBJ2-5, with D uncertain. The V end lost 4 bases, the J end lost 5 bases, and 5 bases lay between the germline ends. CDR3 length equals 11 residues. Germline-derived CDR1 and CDR2 are LNHNV and YYDKDF (reference sequence). This chain's CDR3 is CATSTSETQYF. DNA for the CDR3: TGTGCCACCAGCACATCTGAGACCCAGTACTTC.

About this clone: Other DNA sequences in this sample translate to the same CDR3. The chain is built from TRBV5-1 and TRBJ2-2; D unresolved. The CDR3 sequence is 15 residues long. Germline V gene data show CDR1 as SGHRS and CDR2 as YFSETQ. Trimming took off 3 bases at V and 0 bases at J, with 9 bases between the two ends. The CDR3 DNA reads as TGCGCCAGCAGCTCCGGAAGAACGAACACCGGGGAGCTGTTTTTT. It specifies CASSSGRTNTGELFF.

This chain links TRBV5-4 with TRBJ1-5, with D possibly being TRBD1 (5 bases). Germline V gene sequence: CDR1 SGHNT, CDR2 YYREEE (reference sequence). Trimming removed 4 bases from V and 4 bases from J, with 18 bases in between. The CDR3 loop spans 16 amino acids. The CDR3, as DNA: TGTGCCAGCAGCGGTGCCGCAGGGACCTTAAATCAGCCCCAGCATTTT. Residues: CASSGAAGTLNQPQHF.

The chain has TRBV12-5 and TRBJ2-1; D may be TRBD1 or TRBD2 (5 bases each). The CDR3 length is 14 residues. Germline V gene sequence: CDR1 LGHNT, CDR2 FRNRAP. Trimming took 5 bases from V and 9 from J, leaving 17 bases between them. This CDR3 is CASGGQGLRGEQFF. CDR3 in DNA: TGTGCTAGTGGTGGGCAGGGCCTACGGGGTGAGCAGTTCTTC. Full variable domain (outside the CDR3, taken from reference TRBV12-5 and TRBJ2-1): DARVTQTPRHKVTEMGQEVTMRCQPILGHNTVFWYRQTMMQGLELLAYFRNRAPLDDSGMPKDRFSAEMPDATLATLKIQPSEPRDSAVYFCASGGQGLRGEQFFGPGTRLTVL.

This clone was recorded once. V usage is TRBV6-5 and J usage is TRBJ2-7; 7 bases agree with TRBD1. Germline values: CDR1 MNHEY, CDR2 SVGAGI. J lost 12 bases, V lost 4 bases, and 6 bases had no gene match. This CDR3 has 11 residues. The CDR3 region has the DNA TGTGCCAGCAGTTCCGGGACAGATATGTACTTC. This sequence encodes CASSSGTDMYF.